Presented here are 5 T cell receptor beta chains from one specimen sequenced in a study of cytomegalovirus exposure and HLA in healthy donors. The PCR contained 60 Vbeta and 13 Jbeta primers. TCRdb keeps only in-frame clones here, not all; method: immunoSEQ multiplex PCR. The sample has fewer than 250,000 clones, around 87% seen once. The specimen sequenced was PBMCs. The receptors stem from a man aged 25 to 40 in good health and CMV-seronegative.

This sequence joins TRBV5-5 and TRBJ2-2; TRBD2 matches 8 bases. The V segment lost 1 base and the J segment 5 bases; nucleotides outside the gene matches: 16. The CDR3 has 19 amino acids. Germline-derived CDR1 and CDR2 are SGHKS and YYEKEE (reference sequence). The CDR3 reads CASSLRVGWQRESTGELFF. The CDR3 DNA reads TGTGCCAGCAGCTTGAGGGTAGGATGGCAGCGGGAGTCGACCGGGGAGCTGTTTTTT.

The CDR3 coding sequence is TGTGCCAGCAGTGCCGACAGAGTAAGACAAGAGACCCAGTACTTC. This codes for CASSADRVRQETQYF. The chain recombines TRBV2 with TRBJ2-5, with D possibly matching TRBD1 (5 bases). V lost 4 bases and J lost 2, with 14 bases in between. Looked up from germline, CDR1 is SNHLY and CDR2 is FYNNEI. The CDR3 contains 15 residues.

This CDR3 is CASSWGQGAEAFF. The CDR3 nucleotides read TGTGCCAGCAGTTGGGGACAGGGTGCTGAAGCTTTCTTT. The chain has TRBV6-5 and TRBJ1-1; the match to TRBD1 covers 9 bases. V shed 4 bases, J shed 6 bases, and the junction held 3 bases outside the gene matches. Germline CDR1 and CDR2: MNHEY and SVGAGI. This CDR3 is 13 amino acids long.

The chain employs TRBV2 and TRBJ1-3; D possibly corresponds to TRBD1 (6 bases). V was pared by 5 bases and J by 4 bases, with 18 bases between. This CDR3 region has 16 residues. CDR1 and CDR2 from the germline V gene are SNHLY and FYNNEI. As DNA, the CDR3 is TGTGCCAGCAGTAAACCCACAGGGATCGCAGGAAACACCATATATTTT. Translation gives CASSKPTGIAGNTIYF.

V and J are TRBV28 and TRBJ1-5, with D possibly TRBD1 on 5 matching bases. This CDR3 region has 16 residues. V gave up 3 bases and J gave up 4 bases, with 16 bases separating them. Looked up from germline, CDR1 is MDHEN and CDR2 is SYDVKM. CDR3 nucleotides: TGTGCCAGCAGTTTGGGGACTCACAGACAAAATCAGCCCCAGCATTTT. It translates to CASSLGTHRQNQPQHF. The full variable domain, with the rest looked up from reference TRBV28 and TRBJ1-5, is DVKVTQSSRYLVKRTGEKVFLECVQDMDHENMFWYRQDPGLGLRLIYFSYDVKMKEKGDIPEGYSVSREKKERFSLILESASTNQTSMYLCASSLGTHRQNQPQHFGDGTRLSIL.